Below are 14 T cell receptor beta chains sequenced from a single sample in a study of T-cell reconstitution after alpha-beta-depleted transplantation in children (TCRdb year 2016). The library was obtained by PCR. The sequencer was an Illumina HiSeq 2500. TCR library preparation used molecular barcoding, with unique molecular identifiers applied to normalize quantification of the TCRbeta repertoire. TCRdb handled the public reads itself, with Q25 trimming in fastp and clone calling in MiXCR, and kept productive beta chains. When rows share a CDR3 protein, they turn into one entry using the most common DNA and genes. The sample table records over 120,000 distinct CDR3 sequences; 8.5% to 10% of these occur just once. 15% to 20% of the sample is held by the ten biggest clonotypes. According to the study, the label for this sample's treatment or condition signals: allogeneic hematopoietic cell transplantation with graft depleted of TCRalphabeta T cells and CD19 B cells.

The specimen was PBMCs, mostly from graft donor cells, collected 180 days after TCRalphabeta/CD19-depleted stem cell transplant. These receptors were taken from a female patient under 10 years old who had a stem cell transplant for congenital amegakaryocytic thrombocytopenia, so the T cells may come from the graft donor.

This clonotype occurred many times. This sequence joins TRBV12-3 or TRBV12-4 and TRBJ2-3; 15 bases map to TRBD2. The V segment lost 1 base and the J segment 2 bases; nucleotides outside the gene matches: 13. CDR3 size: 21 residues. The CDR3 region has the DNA TGTGCCAGCAGTTTAGTTCTCCGGGGACTAGCGGGGGGAAACCCCACAGATACGCAGTATTTT. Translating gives CASSLVLRGLAGGNPTDTQYF.

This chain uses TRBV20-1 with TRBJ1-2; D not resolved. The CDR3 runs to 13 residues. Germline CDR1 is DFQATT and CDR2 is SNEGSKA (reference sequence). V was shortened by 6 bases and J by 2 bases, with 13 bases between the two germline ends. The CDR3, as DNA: TGCAGTGCAGTTTCCAGCCCGAACTATGGCTACACCTTC. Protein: CSAVSSPNYGYTF.

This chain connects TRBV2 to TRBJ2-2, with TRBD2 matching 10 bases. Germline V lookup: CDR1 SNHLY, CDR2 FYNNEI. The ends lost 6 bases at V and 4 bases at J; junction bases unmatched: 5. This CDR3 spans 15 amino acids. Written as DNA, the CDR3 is TGTGCCAGCAGGGAGGTAGCGGGGGGCACCGGGGAGCTGTTTTTT. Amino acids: CASREVAGGTGELFF.

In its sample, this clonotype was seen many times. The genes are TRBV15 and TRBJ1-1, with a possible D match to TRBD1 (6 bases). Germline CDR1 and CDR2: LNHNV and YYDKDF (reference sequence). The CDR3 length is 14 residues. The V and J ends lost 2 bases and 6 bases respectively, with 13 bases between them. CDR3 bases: TGTGCCACCAGCAGAAGTGGACAGAGCGCTGAAGCTTTCTTT. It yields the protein CATSRSGQSAEAFF.

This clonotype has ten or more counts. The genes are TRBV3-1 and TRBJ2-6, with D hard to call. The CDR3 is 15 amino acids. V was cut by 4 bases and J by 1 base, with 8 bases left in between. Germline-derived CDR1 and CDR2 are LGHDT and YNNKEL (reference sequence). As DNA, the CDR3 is TGTGCCAGCAGCCCCACTATGTCTGGGGCCAACGTCCTGACTTTC. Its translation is CASSPTMSGANVLTF. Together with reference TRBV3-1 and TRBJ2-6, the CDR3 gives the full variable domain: DTAVSQTPKYLVTQMGNDKSIKCEQNLGHDTMYWYKQDSKKFLKIMFSYNNKELIINETVPNRFSPKSPDKAHLNLHINSLELGDSAVYFCASSPTMSGANVLTFGAGSRLTVL.

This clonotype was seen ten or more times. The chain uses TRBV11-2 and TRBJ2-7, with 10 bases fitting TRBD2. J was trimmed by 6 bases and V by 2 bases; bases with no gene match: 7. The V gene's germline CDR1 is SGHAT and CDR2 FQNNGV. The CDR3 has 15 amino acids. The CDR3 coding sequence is TGTGCCAGCAGCTTACCGGGACTAGCGATAGGCGAGCAGTACTTC. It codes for CASSLPGLAIGEQYF.

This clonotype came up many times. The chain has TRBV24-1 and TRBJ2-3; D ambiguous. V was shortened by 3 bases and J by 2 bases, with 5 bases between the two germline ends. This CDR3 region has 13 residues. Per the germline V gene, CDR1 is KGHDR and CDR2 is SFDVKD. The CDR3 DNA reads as TGTGCCACCAGTGATGCCTTCACAGATACGCAGTATTTT. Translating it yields CATSDAFTDTQYF.

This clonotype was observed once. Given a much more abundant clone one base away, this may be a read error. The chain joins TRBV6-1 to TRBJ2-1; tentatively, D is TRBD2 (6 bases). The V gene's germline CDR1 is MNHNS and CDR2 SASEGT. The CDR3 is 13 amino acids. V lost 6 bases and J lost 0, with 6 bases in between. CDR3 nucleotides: TGTGCCAGCAGGACTAGCTCCTACAATGAGCAGTTCTTC. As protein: CASRTSSYNEQFF.

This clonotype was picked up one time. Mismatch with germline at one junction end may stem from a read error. Written as DNA, the CDR3 is TGTACCAGCAGTACGCTAAGGGGGCTACGGCCCGCTAACTATGGCTACACCTTC. Amino acids: CTSSTLRGLRPANYGYTF. The chain uses TRBV12-3 or TRBV12-4 and TRBJ1-2; 7 bases fit TRBD1. CDR3 length: 18 residues.

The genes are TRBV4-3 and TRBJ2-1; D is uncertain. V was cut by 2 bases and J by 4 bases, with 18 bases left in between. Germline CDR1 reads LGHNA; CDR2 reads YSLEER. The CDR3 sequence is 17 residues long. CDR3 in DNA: TGCGCCAGCAGCCAACGTGCCTACCCTTTTTCATACAATGAGCAGTTCTTC. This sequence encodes CASSQRAYPFSYNEQFF.

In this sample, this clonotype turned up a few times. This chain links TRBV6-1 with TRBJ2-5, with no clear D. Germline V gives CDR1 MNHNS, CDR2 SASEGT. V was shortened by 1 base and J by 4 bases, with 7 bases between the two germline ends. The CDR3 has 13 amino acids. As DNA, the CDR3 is TGTGCCAGCAGTGAAGGGCGGAGAGAGACCCAGTACTTC. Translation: CASSEGRRETQYF.

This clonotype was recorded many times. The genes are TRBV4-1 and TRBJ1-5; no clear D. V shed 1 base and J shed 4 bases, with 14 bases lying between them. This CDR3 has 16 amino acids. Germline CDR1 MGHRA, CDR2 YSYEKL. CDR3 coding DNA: TGCGCCAGCAGCCAAGCCCGTGGGATGTGGAATCAGCCCCAGCATTTT. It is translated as CASSQARGMWNQPQHF.

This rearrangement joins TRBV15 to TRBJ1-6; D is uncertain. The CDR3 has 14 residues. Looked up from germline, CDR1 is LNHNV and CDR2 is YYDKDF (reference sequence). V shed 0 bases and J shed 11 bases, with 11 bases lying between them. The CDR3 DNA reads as TGTGCCACCAGCAGAGATTTAGTCTCCGCACCCCTCCACTTT. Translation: CATSRDLVSAPLHF.

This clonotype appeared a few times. CDR3 bases: TGCGCCAGCAGCCCCCGGACAGAACTCTATGGCTACACCTTC. Protein product: CASSPRTELYGYTF. J is TRBJ1-2 and V is TRBV4-1; a weak D match, TRBD1 (6 bases). From germline, CDR1 is MGHRA and CDR2 YSYEKL. CDR3 length: 14 residues. V was shortened by 4 bases and J by 4 bases, with 13 bases between the two germline ends.